Each of the 5 T cell receptor beta chains below was sequenced from the same sample in a study of blood T cell repertoires in COVID-19. Measured with immunoSEQ multiplex PCR; TCRdb has only the in-frame clones, and not every one. Here the sample spans under 200,000 clones, 90% being singletons. The specimen was peripheral blood. These receptor sequences come from a man aged 50 to 60 with acute or convalescent COVID-19.

The CDR3 spells CASSRTGTTDSPLHF. As DNA, the CDR3 is TGTGCCAGCTCCCGGACAGGGACGACTGATTCACCCCTCCACTTT. The rearrangement links TRBV18 to TRBJ1-6; TRBD1 aligns across 8 bases. CDR3 length: 15 amino acids. The trim removed 6 bases at V and 8 bases at J, leaving 9 bases unmatched. The germline V gene has CDR1 KGHSH and CDR2 LQKENI.

The chain has TRBV28 and TRBJ1-5, with D perhaps TRBD1 (5 bases). The germline gives CDR1 MDHEN, CDR2 SYDVKM. This CDR3 comprises 16 residues. Between the trimmed V and J ends, which lost 7 bases and 7 bases, there was a span of 23 bases. CDR3 DNA: TGTGCCAGCACCAAAGTGGGCGGTGGGGCCCAACAGCCCCAGCATTTT. Residues: CASTKVGGGAQQPQHF.

V gene TRBV18 combines with J gene TRBJ2-7, with D possibly TRBD2 on 5 matching bases. This CDR3 contains 13 residues. The germline CDR1 and CDR2 sequences are KGHSH and LQKENI. The V and J ends lost 8 bases and 3 bases respectively, with 14 bases between them. This chain's CDR3 is CASRRDGDYEQYV. Written as DNA, the CDR3 is TGTGCCAGCAGGAGAGACGGGGACTACGAGCAGTACGTC.

J is TRBJ1-5 and V is TRBV30; D is uncertain. The CDR3 length is 14 residues. The germline V gene has CDR1 GTSNPN and CDR2 SVGIG (reference sequence). Trimming cost V 3 bases and J 4 bases, with 13 bases left between them. The CDR3 region is CAWSRALGNQPQHF. In DNA form, the CDR3 reads TGTGCCTGGAGCCGTGCCCTCGGTAATCAGCCCCAGCATTTT.

V usage is TRBV24-1 and J usage is TRBJ2-7, with D perhaps matching TRBD2 (5 bases). Germline V CDR1 and CDR2: KGHDR, SFDVKD. The CDR3 is 19 residues long. Trimming pared 4 bases from V and 2 bases from J, leaving 26 bases between. The CDR3 DNA is TGTGCCACCAGTGACTCACGAAAGGTGACCAGCGGTGTGCCCTACGAGCAGTACGTC. Translation gives CATSDSRKVTSGVPYEQYV.